The 19 T cell receptor beta chains presented below share a single source sample, sequenced in a study of blood T cell repertoires in COVID-19. Profiling relied on immunoSEQ multiplex PCR, and the TCRdb table lists in-frame clones only, not all of them. This sample has roughly 26,000 clones, with approximately 72% found just once. The material sequenced was peripheral blood. These receptors were collected from a man in his sixties with active or convalescent COVID-19.

V usage is TRBV11-2 and J usage is TRBJ1-5; the D is unclear. V lost 5 bases and J 3 bases, leaving 14 bases between the germline ends. The germline V gene encodes CDR1 SGHAT and CDR2 FQNNGV. The CDR3 sequence is 15 residues long. The CDR3 DNA reads TGTGCCAGCAGCGTCGGCGACTCGATCAATCAGCCCCAGCATTTT. Residues: CASSVGDSINQPQHF.

J is TRBJ2-1 and V is TRBV11-3; D gene unclear. Germline V gene sequence: CDR1 SGHNT, CDR2 YENEEA. V gave up 0 bases and J gave up 5 bases, with 5 bases separating them. The CDR3 covers 13 residues. For the CDR3, the DNA is TGTGCCAGCAGCTTAGATGTCAACAATGAGCAGTTCTTC. Amino acids: CASSLDVNNEQFF. Full variable domain (remainder filled in from reference TRBV11-3 and TRBJ2-1): EAGVVQSPRYKIIEKKQPVAFWCNPISGHNTLYWYLQNLGQGPELLIRYENEEAVDDSQLPKDRFSAERLKGVDSTLKIQPAELGDSAVYLCASSLDVNNEQFFGPGTRLTVL.

The chain carries TRBV9 and TRBJ2-7, with a tentative D call TRBD2 (6 bases). The CDR3 spans 15 residues. With 0 bases removed from V and 5 bases from J, the gap between germline ends came to 15 bases. Germline loops: CDR1 SGDLS, CDR2 YYNGEE. The CDR3 region has the DNA TGTGCCAGCAGCGTAGTCGGGGGACCCCCTAACGAGCAGTACTTC. Translated, it gives CASSVVGGPPNEQYF.

The gene calls are TRBV9 and TRBJ2-7; TRBD1 matches 9 bases. V trimming: 4 bases; J trimming: 5 bases; junction bases outside the gene matches: 7. CDR1 SGDLS and CDR2 YYNGEE come from the germline V gene. This CDR3 has 14 amino acids. The CDR3 spells CASSNRQGGDEQYF. CDR3 DNA sequence: TGTGCCAGCAGCAACAGACAGGGGGGCGACGAGCAGTACTTC.

The chain recombines TRBV18 with TRBJ1-4; D ambiguous. The V gene lost 2 bases and the J gene lost 5 bases, with 12 bases spanning the gap. This CDR3 has 15 amino acids. Germline values: CDR1 KGHSH, CDR2 LQKENI. This CDR3 reads CASSPFTGVNEKLFF. The CDR3 DNA reads TGTGCCAGCTCACCATTCACCGGGGTAAATGAAAAACTGTTTTTT.

The CDR3 is CASSPGTGNYGYTF. The CDR3 coding sequence is TGTGCCAGCAGTCCCGGGACAGGGAACTATGGCTACACCTTC. The chain couples TRBV2 to TRBJ1-2; 9 bases fit TRBD1. This CDR3 is built from 14 residues. Per germline, CDR1 SNHLY and CDR2 FYNNEI. The J segment lost 2 bases and the V segment lost 5 bases, leaving 3 bases of the junction unmatched.

The gene calls are TRBV6-5 and TRBJ2-7; 8 bases agree with TRBD1. In germline, CDR1 is MNHEY, CDR2 SVGAGI. The J segment lost 5 bases and the V segment lost 5 bases, leaving 8 bases of the junction unmatched. CDR3 length: 14 amino acids. The CDR3 nucleotides read TGTGCCAGCAGTCGACAGGGGCCCAGGAACGAGCAGTACTTC. It is translated as CASSRQGPRNEQYF.

This sequence joins TRBV3-1 (or the pseudogene TRBV3-2) and TRBJ1-5; tentative D call: TRBD1 (5 bases). This CDR3 has 15 residues. Trimming pared 0 bases from V and 9 bases from J, leaving 15 bases between. Germline V gene sequence: CDR1 LGHDT, CDR2 YNNKEL (reference sequence). This chain's CDR3 is CASSQEGGVNGPQHF. In nucleotides, the CDR3 is TGTGCCAGCAGCCAAGAGGGGGGGGTAAACGGGCCCCAGCATTTT.

V usage is TRBV19 and J usage is TRBJ2-1; 10 bases are a match to TRBD2. The junction had 6 bases not matched to a gene; V was cut back by 5 bases and J by 5 bases. The CDR3 loop spans 15 amino acids. CDR1 and CDR2 from the germline V gene are LNHDA and SQIVND (reference sequence). The CDR3 sequence is CASSFTTSGNNEQFF. As DNA, the CDR3 is TGTGCCAGTAGTTTTACTACTAGCGGGAACAATGAGCAGTTCTTC. The full variable domain, with the rest looked up from reference TRBV19 and TRBJ2-1, is DGGITQSPKYLFRKEGQNVTLSCEQNLNHDAMYWYRQDPGQGLRLIYYSQIVNDFQKGDIAEGYSVSREKKESFPLTVTSAQKNPTAFYLCASSFTTSGNNEQFFGPGTRLTVL.

The chain uses TRBV19 and TRBJ2-7; 8 nucleotides line up with TRBD1. CDR3 size: 13 residues. The germline V gene encodes CDR1 LNHDA and CDR2 SQIVND (reference sequence). V was clipped by 5 bases and J by 5 bases; unmatched bases: 5. The CDR3 nucleotides read TGTGCCAGTAGTTCGGACAGGGCGCACGAGCAGTACTTC. Translation: CASSSDRAHEQYF.

The chain carries TRBV5-4 and TRBJ2-7, with TRBD2 identical over 8 bases. V lost 4 bases and J lost 5; bases outside the gene matches: 11. CDR1 and CDR2 from the germline V gene are SGHNT and YYREEE (reference sequence). The CDR3 sequence is 15 residues long. The CDR3 bases are TGTGCCAGCAGCCCACAAAGCGGGAGAGTAAACGAGCAGTACTTC. Amino acid sequence: CASSPQSGRVNEQYF.

This clone has more than one count but fewer than ten. The J gene is TRBJ2-3, the V gene TRBV6-6, with a tentative D call TRBD2 (6 bases). The CDR3 is 14 amino acids. Germline V gives CDR1 MNHNY, CDR2 SVGAGI (reference sequence). Trimming cost V 6 bases and J 2 bases, with 12 bases left between them. The CDR3 sequence is CASSQGLYTDTQYF. In DNA, the CDR3 is TGTGCCAGCAGCCAGGGACTTTACACAGATACGCAGTATTTT.

CDR3 nucleotide sequence: TGTGCCATCAGCCCCGACGGGAATGAAGCTTTCTTT. This translates into CAISPDGNEAFF. The rearrangement links TRBV10-3 to TRBJ1-1; D is ambiguous. Germline CDR1 ENHRY, CDR2 SYGVKD. This CDR3 is built from 12 residues. Trimming pared 6 bases from V and 7 bases from J, leaving 12 bases between.

This clone was counted a single time. V gene TRBV5-1 combines with J gene TRBJ1-5; 9 bases match TRBD1. Germline CDR1 reads SGHRS; CDR2 reads YFSETQ. The CDR3 has 15 residues. V lost 1 base and J lost 7; bases outside the gene matches: 6. The CDR3 nucleotides read TGCGCCAGCAGCTTGTGGGGGACAGGGAAGCAGCCCCAGCATTTT. It specifies CASSLWGTGKQPQHF.

DNA for the CDR3: TGTGCCAGCAGTGAAATACAGGCTAACTATGGCTACACCTTC. Translating gives CASSEIQANYGYTF. V usage is TRBV2 and J usage is TRBJ1-2; maybe TRBD1 (5 bases). Deletions cut 2 bases from V and 0 bases from J, with 7 bases between. The germline V gene encodes CDR1 SNHLY and CDR2 FYNNEI. The CDR3 has 14 residues. The whole variable domain, filled in from reference TRBV2 and TRBJ1-2, reads EPEVTQTPSHQVTQMGQEVILRCVPISNHLYFYWYRQILGQKVEFLVSFYNNEISEKSEIFDDQFSVERPDGSNFTLKIRSTKLEDSAMYFCASSEIQANYGYTFGSGTRLTVV.

This clone was detected only once. V is TRBV20-1 and J is TRBJ2-1; no clear D. CDR3 length: 14 amino acids. V gave up 3 bases and J gave up 4 bases, with 13 bases separating them. The germline V gene encodes CDR1 DFQATT and CDR2 SNEGSKA (reference sequence). In nucleotides, the CDR3 is TGCAGTGCTAGTTTGGATAGCCGATACAATGAGCAGTTCTTC. Protein product: CSASLDSRYNEQFF.

The chain carries TRBV2 and TRBJ2-2; TRBD1 aligns across 9 bases. The ends lost 6 bases at V and 5 bases at J; junction bases unmatched: 7. From germline, CDR1 is SNHLY and CDR2 FYNNEI. The CDR3 is made up of 15 amino acids. CDR3 sequence: CASSGTGGRTGELFF. The CDR3, as DNA: TGTGCCAGCAGCGGTACAGGGGGCAGGACCGGGGAGCTGTTTTTT.

V gene TRBV7-2 combines with J gene TRBJ2-7, with TRBD2 matching 14 bases. Germline V lookup: CDR1 SGHTA, CDR2 FQGNSA. J lost 7 bases, V lost 6 bases, and 8 bases had no gene match. The CDR3 has 15 residues. The CDR3 sequence is CASSLTSGRAREQYF. CDR3 nucleotide sequence: TGTGCCAGCAGTTTGACTAGCGGGAGGGCCCGGGAGCAGTACTTC.

This chain joins TRBV5-4 and TRBJ1-3; D unclear. V was pared by 1 base and J by 3 bases, with 14 bases between. CDR1 and CDR2 (germline): SGHNT, YYREEE (reference sequence). CDR3 length equals 16 residues. The DNA for the CDR3 is TGTGCCAGCAGCTTGCGTGGGAGCGCAGGTGGAAACACCATATATTTT. It codes for CASSLRGSAGGNTIYF.